Shown below are 25 T cell receptor beta chains from a single sample sequenced in a study of blood T cell repertoires in COVID-19. Libraries were prepared by immunoSEQ multiplex PCR; TCRdb keeps only in-frame clonotypes and omits some of them. The sample has roughly 140,000 clones, roughly 71% seen once. The sequencing sample was made of peripheral blood. The receptors were sampled from a woman of 80 years or more with acute or convalescent COVID-19.

This chain links TRBV29-1 with TRBJ1-1; TRBD1 matches 8 bases. Germline CDR1 is SQVTM and CDR2 is ANQGSEA. The CDR3 sequence is 13 residues long. With V trimmed by 8 bases and J by 4 bases, 9 bases remained unmatched. This CDR3 is CSTGQGRVTEAFF. Here the CDR3 DNA reads TGCAGCACCGGACAGGGAAGGGTCACTGAAGCTTTCTTT. Supplemented by reference TRBV29-1 and TRBJ1-1, the full variable domain reads SAVISQKPSRDICQRGTSLTIQCQVDSQVTMMFWYRQQPGQSLTLIATANQGSEATYESGFVIDKFPISRPNLTFSTLTVSNMSPEDSSIYLCSTGQGRVTEAFFGQGTRLTVV.

The chain carries TRBV7-9 and TRBJ1-6; 9 nucleotides align to TRBD1. The germline V gene encodes CDR1 SEHNR and CDR2 FQNEAQ (reference sequence). Trimming removed 5 bases from V and 5 bases from J; junction bases left unmatched: 10. The CDR3 sequence is 17 residues long. Here the CDR3 DNA reads TGTGCCAGCAGCAGCGCCAGGGGACAGGGTAATAATTCACCCCTCCACTTT. This sequence encodes CASSSARGQGNNSPLHF.

The chain links TRBV29-1 to TRBJ2-6, with 11 bases matching TRBD1. J gave up 0 bases and V 7 bases, and 23 bases lay outside the gene matches. Germline V gives CDR1 SQVTM, CDR2 ANQGSEA. This CDR3 comprises 22 residues. CDR3 nucleotide sequence: TGCAGCGCCTCTGAAGGACAGGGGGCTGGCTCTCTCTCTCTCTCTGGGGCCAACGTCCTGACTTTC. The encoded protein is CSASEGQGAGSLSLSGANVLTF.

The rearrangement links TRBV18 to TRBJ1-4, with 8 bases that match TRBD1. V was pared by 5 bases and J by 3 bases, with 5 bases of the junction left unmatched. The germline gives CDR1 KGHSH, CDR2 LQKENI. This CDR3 is 15 amino acids long. The CDR3 loop is CASSSDRAPNEKLFF. The CDR3 nucleotides read TGTGCCAGCTCATCGGACAGGGCACCTAATGAAAAACTGTTTTTT. Combining the CDR3 with reference TRBV18 and TRBJ1-4 gives the whole variable domain NAGVMQNPRHLVRRRGQEARLRCSPMKGHSHVYWYRQLPEEGLKFMVYLQKENIIDESGMPKERFSAEFPKEGPSILRIQQVVRGDSAAYFCASSSDRAPNEKLFFGSGTQLSVL.

The chain links TRBV5-1 to TRBJ2-2, with 8 bases identical to TRBD2. The J segment lost 1 base and the V segment lost 2 bases, leaving 4 bases of the junction unmatched. Looked up from germline, CDR1 is SGHRS and CDR2 is YFSETQ. The CDR3 runs 16 residues. Here the CDR3 DNA reads TGCGCCAGCAGCTTTGTAGCGGGGATGAACACCGGGGAGCTGTTTTTT. Its translation: CASSFVAGMNTGELFF.

The chain has TRBV27 and TRBJ2-1; 7 positions agree with TRBD1. Germline loops: CDR1 MNHEY, CDR2 SMNVEV (reference sequence). J gave up 6 bases and V 5 bases, and 16 bases lay outside the gene matches. This CDR3 has 17 residues. The CDR3: CASSPKVRDRGSNEQFF. The CDR3 DNA reads TGTGCCAGCAGTCCTAAGGTCCGGGACAGAGGTTCCAATGAGCAGTTCTTC.

The chain combines TRBV4-2 with TRBJ1-2; weak D call: TRBD1 (6 bases). The CDR3 sequence is 16 residues long. Trimming shortened V by 0 bases and J by 3 bases, and 14 bases separated the two germline ends. CDR1 and CDR2 (germline): LGHNA, YNFKEQ. CDR3 residues: CASSQDPGVGDYGYTF. CDR3 bases: TGTGCCAGCAGCCAAGATCCAGGGGTGGGGGACTATGGCTACACCTTC.

This chain connects TRBV3-1 (or the pseudogene TRBV3-2) to TRBJ2-7; 9 bases align to TRBD1. The V gene end was trimmed by 3 bases and the J gene end by 6 bases; junction bases not matched to a gene: 6. From germline, CDR1 is LGHDT and CDR2 YNNKEL (reference sequence). The CDR3 runs 14 residues. CDR3 sequence (DNA): TGTGCCAGCAGCCAGGGACAGGGTGTCTCCGAGCAGTACTTC. Protein: CASSQGQGVSEQYF.

This clone was seen only once. J is TRBJ1-5 and V is TRBV6-5, with D tentatively TRBD1 (5 bases). From germline, CDR1 is MNHEY and CDR2 SVGAGI. The CDR3 spans 13 residues. V was shortened by 6 bases and J by 4 bases, with 10 bases between the two germline ends. DNA for the CDR3: TGTGCCAGCAGCCTTGACAGTAATCAGCCCCAGCATTTT. This translates into CASSLDSNQPQHF.

This chain links TRBV6-2 or TRBV6-3 with TRBJ1-1; possible D gene TRBD1, 6 bases. The CDR3 spans 13 residues. The V and J ends lost 6 bases and 3 bases respectively, with 11 bases between them. The germline gives CDR1 MNHEY, CDR2 SVGEGT. The CDR3 reads CASSRQAHTEAFF. The CDR3 DNA follows: TGTGCCAGCAGCCGACAGGCACACACTGAAGCTTTCTTT.

This clone was detected only a few times. V and J are TRBV2 and TRBJ2-3; D is perhaps TRBD1 (5 bases). Germline CDR1 and CDR2: SNHLY and FYNNEI. Trimming removed 8 bases from V and 3 bases from J, with 12 bases in between. The CDR3 totals 13 residues. The CDR3 sequence: CASATRGTDTQYF. The CDR3, as DNA: TGTGCCAGCGCGACAAGGGGTACAGATACGCAGTATTTT.

The CDR3 sequence is CASSQDFTGIESGNTIYF. DNA of the CDR3: TGCGCCAGCAGCCAAGATTTTACAGGGATAGAGTCCGGAAACACCATATATTTT. The gene calls are TRBV4-1 and TRBJ1-3, with a weak D call TRBD1 (6 bases). V dropped 0 bases and J dropped 4 bases, with 19 bases sitting between them. This CDR3 has 18 residues. Germline CDR1 is MGHRA and CDR2 is YSYEKL.

This sequence joins TRBV18 and TRBJ2-4; possibly TRBD2 for D (6 bases). Deletions cut 2 bases from V and 6 bases from J, with 14 bases between. The length of the CDR3 is 15 residues. Germline V gene sequence: CDR1 KGHSH, CDR2 LQKENI. Written as DNA, the CDR3 is TGTGCCAGCTCACCATGGAGGGAGCGAGGAAACATTCAGTACTTC. Residues: CASSPWRERGNIQYF.

This chain connects TRBV30 to TRBJ1-5, with TRBD1 matching over 10 bases. The J segment lost 4 bases and the V segment lost 2 bases, leaving 5 bases of the junction unmatched. The CDR3 contains 15 residues. Per germline, CDR1 GTSNPN and CDR2 SVGIG (reference sequence). The CDR3 sequence: CAWSPGQGINQPQHF. CDR3 nucleotide sequence: TGTGCCTGGAGTCCGGGACAGGGGATAAATCAGCCCCAGCATTTT.

This chain joins TRBV7-7 and TRBJ2-1, with 10 bases fitting TRBD2. The germline V gene has CDR1 SSHAT and CDR2 FNYEAQ (reference sequence). The CDR3 covers 20 residues. Germline trimming cut 5 bases from V and 7 bases from J; bases unmatched to any gene: 23. DNA for the CDR3: TGTGCCAGCAGCCCCTTGAGAACTAGCGGGACGGTGGGGTCTACAAATGAGCAGTTCTTC. This codes for CASSPLRTSGTVGSTNEQFF.

This clone has only a few counts. The V gene is TRBV7-3, the J gene TRBJ2-7; 12 nucleotides line up with TRBD2. Germline trimming cut 2 bases from V and 2 bases from J; bases unmatched to any gene: 1. Germline V lookup: CDR1 SGHTA, CDR2 FQGTGA. The length of the CDR3 is 15 residues. This chain's CDR3 is CASSLGTSGPYEQYF. Written as DNA, the CDR3 is TGTGCCAGCAGCTTAGGGACTAGCGGGCCCTACGAGCAGTACTTC.

There are a few counts of this clone. The CDR3 loop reads CASTNENSGNTIYF. DNA of the CDR3: TGTGCCAGTACAAATGAGAACTCTGGAAACACCATATATTTT. This chain connects TRBV19 to TRBJ1-3; D is unresolved. Germline loops: CDR1 LNHDA, CDR2 SQIVND (reference sequence). V lost 7 bases to trimming and J lost 0 bases, with 10 bases between them. This CDR3 contains 14 residues.

CDR3 in DNA: TGTGCCTGGGCCTACAGGGGAGGCTACACCTTC. It specifies CAWAYRGGYTF. The chain couples TRBV30 to TRBJ1-2; 7 bases fit TRBD1. The CDR3 totals 11 residues. V dropped 5 bases and J dropped 8; count of bases not matched to a gene: 5. Germline assignment: CDR1 GTSNPN and CDR2 SVGIG (reference sequence).

The sample holds a few counts of this clone. The chain has TRBV4-3 and TRBJ2-1; 15 bases align to TRBD2. The CDR3 is made up of 20 amino acids. The trim removed 1 base at V and 6 bases at J, leaving 13 bases unmatched. From germline, CDR1 is LGHNA and CDR2 YSLEER. The CDR3 here is CASSQVGPGTSGGPGNEQFF. The CDR3 nucleotides read TGCGCCAGCAGCCAAGTTGGTCCCGGGACTAGCGGGGGGCCGGGCAATGAGCAGTTCTTC.

The chain couples TRBV4-2 to TRBJ1-2; TRBD1 might be the D (5 bases). The CDR3 contains 15 residues. The ends were cut back, 0 bases at V and 8 bases at J, with 16 bases in the middle. In germline, CDR1 is LGHNA, CDR2 YNFKEQ. The CDR3 protein is CASSQEVGAPGGYTF. The DNA for the CDR3 is TGTGCCAGCAGCCAAGAAGTAGGGGCGCCTGGAGGCTACACCTTC.

V and J are TRBV6-2 or TRBV6-3 and TRBJ2-3; TRBD2 matches 8 bases. V shed 5 bases, J shed 4 bases, and the junction held 8 bases outside the gene matches. Germline V gene data show CDR1 as MNHEY and CDR2 as SVGEGT. The CDR3 runs to 15 residues. The CDR3 loop is CASSRWSGSADTQYF. The DNA for the CDR3 is TGTGCCAGCAGTAGATGGAGCGGGAGCGCAGATACGCAGTATTTT.

The chain recombines TRBV7-3 with TRBJ2-5; 11 bases map to TRBD2. This CDR3 contains 18 residues. J was trimmed by 3 bases and V by 2 bases; bases with no gene match: 11. Germline V gene lookup returns CDR1 SGHTA and CDR2 FQGTGA. CDR3 in amino acids: CASSLRASGGQKEETQYF. The CDR3 DNA reads TGTGCCAGCAGCTTACGGGCTAGCGGGGGGCAAAAAGAAGAGACCCAGTACTTC.

This clone was picked up one time. The same CDR3 can be traced to other DNA sequences in this sample. The chain carries TRBV29-1 and TRBJ1-1; D is unresolved. The CDR3 has 12 amino acids. The ends were cut back, 4 bases at V and 1 base at J, with 7 bases in the middle. Germline lookup yields CDR1 SQVTM and CDR2 ANQGSEA. In DNA form, the CDR3 reads TGCAGCGTTGTCAGACAGAACACTGAAGCTTTCTTT. Translated: CSVVRQNTEAFF.

The rearrangement uses TRBV7-9 and TRBJ1-1, with D possibly TRBD1 on 5 matching bases. The V gene lost 7 bases and the J gene lost 1 base, with 10 bases spanning the gap. Germline V CDR1 and CDR2: SEHNR, FQNEAQ (reference sequence). The CDR3 is 13 amino acids. In DNA form, the CDR3 reads TGTGCCAGCAATACAAGGGGGAACACTGAAGCTTTCTTT. Translating gives CASNTRGNTEAFF.

The chain has TRBV27 and TRBJ2-1; 9 nucleotides match TRBD1. The CDR3 contains 13 residues. Germline V gives CDR1 MNHEY, CDR2 SMNVEV (reference sequence). V lost 11 bases, J lost 3 bases, and 5 bases stayed unmatched. This CDR3 is CASGTGSYNEQFF. The DNA for the CDR3 is TGTGCCTCCGGGACAGGGAGCTACAATGAGCAGTTCTTC.